The text below deals with one T cell receptor (beta chain). Antigen: not known. These data originate in a study of cytomegalovirus exposure and HLA in healthy donors. Points from the study as a whole: As was reported, the HLA-A and HLA-B alleles of most subjects were accurately predicted from TCR beta sequences.

V lost 3 bases, J lost 7 bases, and 5 bases stayed unmatched. The CDR3 loop spans 14 amino acids. In germline, CDR1 is LNHDA, CDR2 SQIVND (reference sequence). All the people who gave samples were healthy bone marrow donors. The PCR ran on 60 Vbeta and 13 Jbeta primers. Profiled with immunoSEQ multiplex PCR; TCRdb holds only in-frame clones, not every one. The sample yields 170,000 or so clones, around four fifths seen once. This receptor was obtained from a man younger than 30 in good health and CMV-seronegative. The genes are TRBV19 and TRBJ2-1; 8 bases agree with TRBD2. Material for sequencing was PBMCs. CDR3 loop: CASSIGGLGNEQFF. In DNA, the CDR3 is TGTGCCAGTAGTATCGGGGGACTAGGAAATGAGCAGTTCTTC.